A single sample gave rise to the 32 T cell receptor beta chains below, sequenced in a study of cytomegalovirus exposure and HLA in healthy donors. Researchers ran the PCR with 60 Vbeta and 13 Jbeta primers. This table comes from immunoSEQ multiplex PCR, and its TCRdb copy is limited to in-frame clones, with some not included. In the table there are some 190,000 clones, more than 70% of which are singletons. The sequenced sample consisted of PBMCs. The receptors derive from a girl aged 5 to 17 in good health and CMV-seropositive.

The gene calls are TRBV12-5 and TRBJ1-5; 9 bases align to TRBD1. Trimming cost V 1 base and J 8 bases; bases outside gene matches: 12. The CDR3 spans 17 residues. The germline V gene has CDR1 LGHNT and CDR2 FRNRAP. The CDR3 protein is CASGLARGQGRFKPQHF. The DNA for the CDR3 is TGTGCTAGTGGTTTGGCGAGGGGACAGGGCCGATTTAAGCCCCAGCATTTT. Full variable domain (rest looked up from reference TRBV12-5 and TRBJ1-5): DARVTQTPRHKVTEMGQEVTMRCQPILGHNTVFWYRQTMMQGLELLAYFRNRAPLDDSGMPKDRFSAEMPDATLATLKIQPSEPRDSAVYFCASGLARGQGRFKPQHFGDGTRLSIL.

Comments on this clone: A read error may account for a junction end that differs from germline. J is TRBJ2-7 and V is TRBV7-7; 7 bases fit TRBD1. This CDR3 is built from 14 residues. From germline, CDR1 is SSHAT and CDR2 FNYEAQ (reference sequence). The CDR3 DNA reads TGTGCTAGCAGCTTAGGGACAGCGCCCTACGAGCAGTACTTC. The encoded protein is CASSLGTAPYEQYF.

The CDR3, as DNA: TGCGCCAGCAAAAGTTTAAAGAGGACAGGGGTCTACGAGCAGTACTTC. Amino acid sequence: CASKSLKRTGVYEQYF. The genes are TRBV10-2 and TRBJ2-7; 9 nucleotides match TRBD1. CDR1 is WSHSY, CDR2 SAAADI, per germline. The CDR3 contains 16 residues. After removal of 7 bases from V and 3 bases from J, the junction contained 13 bases not matched to a gene.

In this sample, this clone turned up a few times. This chain connects TRBV6-5 to TRBJ1-3; 8 nucleotides match TRBD1. CDR1 and CDR2 from the germline V gene are MNHEY and SVGAGI. This CDR3 region has 15 residues. V was clipped by 4 bases and J by 5 bases; unmatched bases: 7. The CDR3, as DNA: TGTGCCAGCAGTTCCCCTGACAGGGGCCGAAACACCATATATTTT. Protein: CASSSPDRGRNTIYF.

The gene calls are TRBV7-9 and TRBJ2-1, with unresolved D. V dropped 5 bases and J dropped 7 bases, with 9 bases sitting between them. From germline, CDR1 is SEHNR and CDR2 FQNEAQ (reference sequence). CDR3 size: 12 residues. The CDR3 nucleotides read TGTGCCAGCAGCGCCCCTCGGAATGAGCAGTTCTTC. It yields the protein CASSAPRNEQFF.

The gene calls are TRBV5-4 and TRBJ1-2, with D hard to call. The CDR3 spans 15 residues. Per the germline V gene, CDR1 is SGHNT and CDR2 is YYREEE (reference sequence). Trimming removed 0 bases from V and 2 bases from J, with 11 bases in between. CDR3: CASSLEAAMNYGYTF. The CDR3 DNA sequence: TGTGCCAGCAGCTTGGAGGCGGCCATGAACTATGGCTACACCTTC.

V usage is TRBV19 and J usage is TRBJ1-1; 7 bases align to TRBD1. V gave up 6 bases and J gave up 8 bases; unmatched junction bases: 6. The CDR3 has 12 residues. Germline CDR1 LNHDA, CDR2 SQIVND (reference sequence). CDR3 nucleotides: TGTGCCAGTAGACACAACAGGGGCGAAGCTTTCTTT. The encoded protein is CASRHNRGEAFF.

The chain combines TRBV9 with TRBJ1-2; D may be TRBD1 (6 bases). Trimming stripped 0 bases from V and 4 bases from J, with 16 bases between. Germline V gives CDR1 SGDLS, CDR2 YYNGEE. The CDR3 contains 16 residues. The CDR3 nucleotides are TGTGCCAGCAGCGTAGGGTTTGTCGAACAGGGCTATGGCTACACCTTC. Protein: CASSVGFVEQGYGYTF.

CDR3 sequence (DNA): TGTGCCAGCAGTTTAAAAGGGGTGGCTAACTATGGCTACACCTTC. It yields the protein CASSLKGVANYGYTF. The chain links TRBV28 to TRBJ1-2; D possibly corresponds to TRBD1 (5 bases). Per the germline V gene, CDR1 is MDHEN and CDR2 is SYDVKM. Trimming took off 2 bases at V and 0 bases at J, with 10 bases between the two ends. This CDR3 has 15 residues.

The chain employs TRBV6-4 and TRBJ2-1; maybe TRBD2 (5 bases). The CDR3 is 16 residues long. V gave up 0 bases and J gave up 4 bases, with 13 bases separating them. CDR1 is MRHNA, CDR2 SNTAGT, per germline. CDR3 sequence reads: CASSDSVGSGYNEQFF. CDR3 nucleotide sequence: TGTGCCAGCAGTGACTCCGTAGGGAGTGGGTACAATGAGCAGTTCTTC.

The chain uses TRBV13 and TRBJ2-7, with a tentative D call TRBD1 (6 bases). V gave up 11 bases and J gave up 5 bases, with 22 bases separating them. Germline V gene data show CDR1 as PRHDT and CDR2 as FYEKMQ (reference sequence). The CDR3 runs 14 residues. CDR3 nucleotide sequence: TGTGCCGGACGCCCTCGACAGGTCCCCCACGAGCAGTACTTC. Protein product: CAGRPRQVPHEQYF.

Only one count was recorded for this clone. This chain links TRBV5-6 with TRBJ2-3; TRBD1 might be the D (7 bases). CDR3 length: 17 amino acids. With 0 bases removed from V and 4 bases from J, the gap between germline ends came to 18 bases. The germline V gene has CDR1 SGHDT and CDR2 YYEEEE. The CDR3 is CASSLASEGASADTQYF. CDR3 DNA sequence: TGTGCCAGCAGCTTGGCTAGCGAGGGGGCGTCCGCAGATACGCAGTATTTT.

The V and J genes are TRBV2 and TRBJ2-3; 8 nucleotides match TRBD1. The germline V gene has CDR1 SNHLY and CDR2 FYNNEI. The length of the CDR3 is 16 residues. Trimming at V came to 5 bases and at J to 0 bases, leaving 7 bases not matched to a gene. The CDR3 nucleotides read TGTGCCAGCAGTAAACGGACAGGGCCGAGCACAGATACGCAGTATTTT. This translates into CASSKRTGPSTDTQYF. Filled out from reference TRBV2 and TRBJ2-3, the complete variable domain reads EPEVTQTPSHQVTQMGQEVILRCVPISNHLYFYWYRQILGQKVEFLVSFYNNEISEKSEIFDDQFSVERPDGSNFTLKIRSTKLEDSAMYFCASSKRTGPSTDTQYFGPGTRLTVL.

V and J are TRBV6-5 and TRBJ2-3, with TRBD2 matching 9 bases. The CDR3 has 14 amino acids. J was trimmed by 4 bases and V by 5 bases; bases with no gene match: 4. From germline, CDR1 is MNHEY and CDR2 SVGAGI. The CDR3 sequence: CASSVAGEADTQYF. CDR3 nucleotides: TGTGCCAGCAGTGTAGCGGGAGAGGCAGATACGCAGTATTTT.

The chain has TRBV19 and TRBJ2-1, with 11 positions matching TRBD2. V gave up 7 bases and J gave up 2 bases; unmatched junction bases: 13. Germline V CDR1 and CDR2: LNHDA, SQIVND (reference sequence). The CDR3 runs to 18 residues. CDR3 residues: CASTRGVLAGGPYNEQFF. For the CDR3, the DNA is TGTGCCAGTACCCGGGGGGTTCTAGCGGGAGGACCCTACAATGAGCAGTTCTTC. Using reference TRBV19 and TRBJ2-1 for the parts outside the CDR3, the full variable domain is DGGITQSPKYLFRKEGQNVTLSCEQNLNHDAMYWYRQDPGQGLRLIYYSQIVNDFQKGDIAEGYSVSREKKESFPLTVTSAQKNPTAFYLCASTRGVLAGGPYNEQFFGPGTRLTVL.

The rearrangement joins TRBV6-7 to TRBJ1-1, with 8 bases identical to TRBD1. TRBV6-7 is designated an ORF whose function remains uncertain. J was trimmed by 7 bases and V by 4 bases; bases with no gene match: 11. CDR3 length: 15 amino acids. CDR3 in DNA: TGTGCCAGCAGTTTTGCCGGGACAGGAGAAATTGAAGCTTTCTTT. Its protein product is CASSFAGTGEIEAFF.

The chain recombines TRBV6-4 with TRBJ2-7, with D possibly being TRBD2 (5 bases). Looked up from germline, CDR1 is MRHNA and CDR2 is SNTAGT. This CDR3 is 14 amino acids long. Trimming removed 6 bases from V and 2 bases from J, with 14 bases in between. The CDR3 region is CASSPDGLPYEQYF. CDR3 sequence (DNA): TGTGCCAGCAGCCCAGACGGACTTCCCTACGAGCAGTACTTC.

This chain connects TRBV19 to TRBJ2-2; the D gene is possibly TRBD1 (6 bases). Trimming cost V 3 bases and J 3 bases, with 17 bases left between them. The germline gives CDR1 LNHDA, CDR2 SQIVND (reference sequence). This CDR3 region has 17 residues. The CDR3 loop reads CASSIFLGGQHTGELFF. DNA for the CDR3: TGTGCCAGTAGTATCTTTCTGGGTGGACAGCACACCGGGGAGCTGTTTTTT.

The chain carries TRBV4-2 and TRBJ2-6, with D possibly TRBD2 on 5 matching bases. Germline lookup yields CDR1 LGHNA and CDR2 YNFKEQ. The CDR3 is made up of 17 amino acids. The V end was cut by 2 bases, the J end by 1 base, with 12 bases between. The CDR3 region is CASSQPSGGSGANVLTF. For the CDR3, the DNA is TGTGCCAGCAGCCAACCATCCGGCGGGTCTGGGGCCAACGTCCTGACTTTC.

This clone was counted a single time. The gene calls are TRBV7-9 and TRBJ2-6; 7 bases align to TRBD1. After removal of 4 bases from V and 0 bases from J, the junction contained 9 bases not matched to a gene. Germline lookup yields CDR1 SEHNR and CDR2 FQNEAQ (reference sequence). This CDR3 is built from 18 residues. In DNA form, the CDR3 reads TGTGCCAGCAGCTCAACAGGGGCCCCTCTCTCTGGGGCCAACGTCCTGACTTTC. It translates to CASSSTGAPLSGANVLTF.

The table lists this clone with a count of one. The CDR3 spells CASSGAGDGEQYF. CDR3 coding DNA: TGTGCCAGCAGTGGGGCCGGCGATGGCGAGCAGTACTTC. The chain carries TRBV2 and TRBJ2-7; D is unclear. This CDR3 is 13 amino acids long. V lost 4 bases, J lost 6 bases, and 13 bases lay in between. Germline loops: CDR1 SNHLY, CDR2 FYNNEI.

CDR3 amino acids: CASDASGRAGEQFF. CDR3 sequence (DNA): TGTGCCAGTGATGCTAGCGGGAGGGCCGGTGAGCAGTTCTTC. The J gene is TRBJ2-1, the V gene TRBV19; 12 bases are shared with TRBD2. With 8 bases clipped from V and 9 bases from J, the junction kept 8 bases outside the gene matches. This CDR3 has 14 residues. The V gene's germline CDR1 is LNHDA and CDR2 SQIVND (reference sequence).

CDR3 bases: TGCGCCAGCAGCCAAGGATTTGGGGGGGGTTCCTCTGGGGCCAACGTCCTGACTTTC. This sequence encodes CASSQGFGGGSSGANVLTF. The rearrangement joins TRBV4-1 to TRBJ2-6; 7 bases fit TRBD2. The CDR3 sequence is 19 residues long. The J segment lost 0 bases and the V segment lost 1 base, leaving 9 bases of the junction unmatched. Germline CDR1 and CDR2: MGHRA and YSYEKL.

With respect to this clone: This sample also contains other DNA sequences that code for the same CDR3. J is TRBJ2-7 and V is TRBV5-1, with 9 bases identical to TRBD1. CDR1 SGHRS and CDR2 YFSETQ come from the germline V gene. The CDR3 has 13 amino acids. V lost 0 bases and J lost 6; bases outside the gene matches: 1. CDR3 DNA: TGCGCCAGCAGCTTGGGGACAGGGGCCGAGCAGTACTTC. Its protein product is CASSLGTGAEQYF.

This clone was seen only once. V usage is TRBV7-9 and J usage is TRBJ2-5; 9 positions agree with TRBD1. The V segment lost 4 bases and the J segment 2 bases; nucleotides outside the gene matches: 11. The CDR3 covers 17 residues. CDR1 is SEHNR and CDR2 is FQNEAQ in the germline V gene (reference sequence). CDR3 residues: CASSYPRGQGPQETQYF. CDR3 DNA: TGTGCCAGCAGCTATCCCCGGGGACAGGGACCTCAAGAGACCCAGTACTTC.

The genes are TRBV6-5 and TRBJ2-1; D is possibly TRBD1 (6 bases). This CDR3 region has 15 residues. Germline V gene data show CDR1 as MNHEY and CDR2 as SVGAGI. V was pared by 0 bases and J by 4 bases, with 10 bases between. The CDR3 reads CASSYSGTPYNEQFF. The CDR3 DNA sequence: TGTGCCAGCAGTTACTCCGGGACACCGTACAATGAGCAGTTCTTC.

This chain links TRBV27 with TRBJ1-1; TRBD1 matches at 7 bases. From germline, CDR1 is MNHEY and CDR2 SMNVEV (reference sequence). Trimming cost V 5 bases and J 5 bases; bases outside gene matches: 5. CDR3 length equals 13 residues. The CDR3: CASSPTGSTEAFF. The CDR3 nucleotides are TGTGCCAGCAGTCCGACAGGGTCAACTGAAGCTTTCTTT.

The chain is built from TRBV5-1 and TRBJ1-2, with a tentative D call TRBD1 (6 bases). CDR3 size: 17 residues. Germline assignment: CDR1 SGHRS and CDR2 YFSETQ. V was trimmed by 1 base and J by 13 bases, leaving 29 bases between them. The CDR3 sequence: CASSLMAESGQRYLRTF. The CDR3, as DNA: TGCGCCAGCAGCTTGATGGCTGAATCTGGACAGAGATATTTGCGCACCTTC.

This chain links TRBV6-1 with TRBJ2-5; 10 bases are shared with TRBD1. V was clipped by 2 bases and J by 5 bases; unmatched bases: 5. CDR1 is MNHNS and CDR2 is SASEGT in the germline V gene. This CDR3 comprises 15 residues. As DNA, the CDR3 is TGTGCCAGCAGTGAATTGGGGACAGGGGCTGAGACCCAGTACTTC. Residues: CASSELGTGAETQYF.

The gene calls are TRBV6-5 and TRBJ2-7, with no clear D. The V gene lost 5 bases and the J gene lost 2 bases, with 7 bases spanning the gap. CDR1 is MNHEY and CDR2 is SVGAGI in the germline V gene. This CDR3 has 12 residues. CDR3: CASSRDTYEQYF. The CDR3 DNA is TGTGCCAGCAGTCGCGACACCTACGAGCAGTACTTC.

This clone turned up a few times. This sequence joins TRBV18 and TRBJ1-1; D may be TRBD1 (6 bases). The CDR3 sequence is 14 residues long. Germline CDR1 and CDR2: KGHSH and LQKENI. V lost 5 bases to trimming and J lost 2 bases, with 12 bases between them. Written as DNA, the CDR3 is TGTGCCAGCTCAGTCCAGGGGACAAACACTGAAGCTTTCTTT. Amino acids: CASSVQGTNTEAFF.

This chain links TRBV2 with TRBJ2-7; D is unresolved. Germline V gene lookup returns CDR1 SNHLY and CDR2 FYNNEI. This CDR3 is 11 amino acids long. The V and J ends lost 4 bases and 3 bases respectively, with 4 bases between them. This CDR3 reads CASSGLYEQYF. The CDR3 coding sequence is TGTGCCAGCAGTGGGCTCTACGAGCAGTACTTC. The full variable domain, rest sourced from reference TRBV2 and TRBJ2-7, is EPEVTQTPSHQVTQMGQEVILRCVPISNHLYFYWYRQILGQKVEFLVSFYNNEISEKSEIFDDQFSVERPDGSNFTLKIRSTKLEDSAMYFCASSGLYEQYFGPGTRLTVT.